This TCR beta chain was sequenced during a study of T cell responses to AZD1222 COVID-19 vaccine. Assay: immunoSEQ multiplex PCR; the TCRdb copy retains only in-frame clones and omits some. The data contain about 130,000 clones, 90% of them singletons. The CDR3 loop spans 15 amino acids. Germline V gene data show CDR1 as LGHNA and CDR2 as YSLEER. With V trimmed by 2 bases and J by 4 bases, 7 bases remained unmatched. The chain recombines TRBV4-3 with TRBJ1-2; 7 positions match TRBD1. The sequence was collected from an adult in good health. Sequenced here: peripheral blood, sampled on day 0 of MenACWY control vaccination. This CDR3 is CASSQQRGTVYGYTF. The DNA for the CDR3 is TGCGCCAGCAGCCAACAGCGGGGGACAGTCTATGGCTACACCTTC.